This T cell receptor beta chain is from a study of blood T cell repertoires in COVID-19. The repertoire was sequenced with immunoSEQ multiplex PCR; TCRdb's copy has only in-frame clones and lacks some. Of some 300,000 clones listed, around 90% are singletons. Germline CDR1 SGHNT, CDR2 YYREEE (reference sequence). This CDR3 region has 16 residues. The ends lost 0 bases at V and 7 bases at J; junction bases unmatched: 4. This chain uses TRBV5-4 with TRBJ1-6, with TRBD1 identical over 10 bases. The material sequenced was PBMCs or T cells enriched from blood (not recorded which). The source is a woman aged 55-70 years in a cohort exposed to, infected with or recovered from COVID-19 (not recorded which). The CDR3 DNA reads TGTGCCAGCAGCTTGGGGACAGGGGGTCGGAATTCACCCCTCCACTTT. Its translation: CASSLGTGGRNSPLHF.